This T cell receptor beta chain originates from a study of T cells in Graves' hyperthyroidism and ophthalmopathy. The TCR beta CDR3 regions underwent amplification using RNA transcripts as the source. An initial round of RT-PCR targeting the TCR CDR3 relied on the HTBI primer set. TCRdb reprocessed the multiplex PCR reads via MiXCR and lists one record per CDR3 protein. The sample has about 130,000 distinct CDR3 sequences, approximately 24% seen once; the top ten hold 60% to 70%. Whole-study results and caveats: Patients with ophthalmopathy were separated from those with stable hyperthyroidism by a 13 V-J model. Prediction of ophthalmopathy progression came a median 6.5 months pre-onset.

This clonotype has ten or more counts. What it binds is not known. Progressors' blood was drawn at hyperthyroidism diagnosis, before ophthalmopathy symptoms. V lost 4 bases and J lost 7, with 17 bases in between. The CDR3 contains 15 residues. Germline V gives CDR1 KGHDR, CDR2 SFDVKD. Specimen: blood. V gene TRBV24-1 combines with J gene TRBJ2-3, with TRBD1 as a possible D gene (7 bases). This TCR derives from a woman aged 45-60 years with Graves' hyperthyroidism that later progressed to Graves' ophthalmopathy. The CDR3 coding sequence is TGTGCCACCAGTGACCCGACAGGGAGGAGGCATACGCAGTATTTT. This sequence encodes CATSDPTGRRHTQYF.